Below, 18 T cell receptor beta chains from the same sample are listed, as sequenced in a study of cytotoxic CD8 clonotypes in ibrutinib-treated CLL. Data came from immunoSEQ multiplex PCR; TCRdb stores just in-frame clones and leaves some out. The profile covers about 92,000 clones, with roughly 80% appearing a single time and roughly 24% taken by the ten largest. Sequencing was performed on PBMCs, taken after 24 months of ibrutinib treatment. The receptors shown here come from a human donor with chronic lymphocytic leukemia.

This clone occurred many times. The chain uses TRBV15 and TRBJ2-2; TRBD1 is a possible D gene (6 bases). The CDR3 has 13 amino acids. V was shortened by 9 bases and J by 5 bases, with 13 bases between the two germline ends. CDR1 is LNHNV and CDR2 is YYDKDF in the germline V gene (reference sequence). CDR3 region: CATTQGKTGELFF. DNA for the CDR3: TGTGCCACTACGCAGGGGAAAACCGGGGAGCTGTTTTTT.

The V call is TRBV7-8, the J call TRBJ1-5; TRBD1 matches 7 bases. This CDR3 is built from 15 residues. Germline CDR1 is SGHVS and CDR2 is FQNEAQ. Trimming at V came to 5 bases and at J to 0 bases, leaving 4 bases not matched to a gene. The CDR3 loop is CASSLRDSSNQPQHF. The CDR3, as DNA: TGTGCCAGCAGCCTCCGGGACAGTAGCAATCAGCCCCAGCATTTT.

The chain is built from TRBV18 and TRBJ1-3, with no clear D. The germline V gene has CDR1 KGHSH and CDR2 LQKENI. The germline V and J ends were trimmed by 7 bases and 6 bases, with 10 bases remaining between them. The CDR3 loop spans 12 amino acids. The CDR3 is CASFHLENTIYF. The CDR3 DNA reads TGTGCCAGCTTTCACCTAGAAAACACCATATATTTT.

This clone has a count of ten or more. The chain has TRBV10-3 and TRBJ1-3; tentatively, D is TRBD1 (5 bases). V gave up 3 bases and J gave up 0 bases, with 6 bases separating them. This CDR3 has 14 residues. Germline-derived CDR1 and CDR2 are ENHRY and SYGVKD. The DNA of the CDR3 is TGTGCCATCAGTGACGGACACTCTGGAAACACCATATATTTT. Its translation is CAISDGHSGNTIYF.

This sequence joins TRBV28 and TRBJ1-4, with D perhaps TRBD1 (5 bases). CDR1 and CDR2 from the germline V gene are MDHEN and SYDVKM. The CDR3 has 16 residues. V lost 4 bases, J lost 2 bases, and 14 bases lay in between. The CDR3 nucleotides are TGTGCCAGCAGTTCGGGGGTATTGACGACTAATGAAAAACTGTTTTTT. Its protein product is CASSSGVLTTNEKLFF.

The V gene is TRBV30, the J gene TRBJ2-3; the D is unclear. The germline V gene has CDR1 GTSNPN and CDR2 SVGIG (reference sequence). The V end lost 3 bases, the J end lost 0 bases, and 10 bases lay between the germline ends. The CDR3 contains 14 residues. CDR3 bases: TGTGCCTGGAGCGGTGGCGGAAGCACAGATACGCAGTATTTT. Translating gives CAWSGGGSTDTQYF.

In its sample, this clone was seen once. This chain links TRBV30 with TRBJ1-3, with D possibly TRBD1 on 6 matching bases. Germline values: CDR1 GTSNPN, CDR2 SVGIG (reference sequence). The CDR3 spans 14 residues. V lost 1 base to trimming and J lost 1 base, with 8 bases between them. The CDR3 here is CAWSEGGSGNTIYF. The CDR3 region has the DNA TGTGCCTGGAGTGAGGGGGGTTCTGGAAACACCATATATTTT.

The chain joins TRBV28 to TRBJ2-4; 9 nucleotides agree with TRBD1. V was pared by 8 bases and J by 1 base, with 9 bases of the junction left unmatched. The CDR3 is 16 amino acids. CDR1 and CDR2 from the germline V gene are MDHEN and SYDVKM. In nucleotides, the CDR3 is TGTGCCAGCGGACTACAGGGGGCGGGGGCCAAAAACATTCAGTACTTC. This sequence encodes CASGLQGAGAKNIQYF.

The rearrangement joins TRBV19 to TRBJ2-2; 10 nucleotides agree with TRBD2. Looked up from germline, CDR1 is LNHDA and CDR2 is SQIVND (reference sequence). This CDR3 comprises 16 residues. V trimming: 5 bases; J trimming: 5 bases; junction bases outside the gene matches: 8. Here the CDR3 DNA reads TGTGCCAGTAGTTTCTCTAGCGGGAGTGTGACCGGGGAGCTGTTTTTT. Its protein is CASSFSSGSVTGELFF.

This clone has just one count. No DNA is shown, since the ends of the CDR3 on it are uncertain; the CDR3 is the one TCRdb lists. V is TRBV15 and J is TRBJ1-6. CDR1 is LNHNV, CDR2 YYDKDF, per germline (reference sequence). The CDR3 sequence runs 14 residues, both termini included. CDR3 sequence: CATSVGNGNSPPHF.

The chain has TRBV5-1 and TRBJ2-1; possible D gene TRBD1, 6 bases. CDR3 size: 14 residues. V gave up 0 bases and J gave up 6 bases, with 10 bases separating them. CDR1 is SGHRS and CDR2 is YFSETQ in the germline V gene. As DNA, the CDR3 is TGCGCCAGCAGCTTGGGTGGGGGCCCCAATGAGCAGTTCTTC. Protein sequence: CASSLGGGPNEQFF.

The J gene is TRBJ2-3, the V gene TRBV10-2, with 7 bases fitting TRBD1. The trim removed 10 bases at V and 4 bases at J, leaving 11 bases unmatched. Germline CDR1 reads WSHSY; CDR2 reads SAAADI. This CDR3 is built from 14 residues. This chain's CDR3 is CATQTGQYPDTQYF. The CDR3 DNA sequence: TGCGCCACTCAGACAGGGCAGTATCCAGATACGCAGTATTTT.

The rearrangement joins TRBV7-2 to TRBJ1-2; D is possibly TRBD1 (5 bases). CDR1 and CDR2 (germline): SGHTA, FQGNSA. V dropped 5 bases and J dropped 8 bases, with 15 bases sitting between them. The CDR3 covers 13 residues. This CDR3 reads CASSPPRVGGYTF. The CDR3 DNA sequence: TGTGCCAGCAGCCCTCCCAGGGTCGGCGGCTACACCTTC. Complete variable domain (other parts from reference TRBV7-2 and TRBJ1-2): GAGVSQSPSNKVTEKGKDVELRCDPISGHTALYWYRQSLGQGLEFLIYFQGNSAPDKSGLPSDRFSAERTGGSVSTLTIQRTQQEDSAVYLCASSPPRVGGYTFGSGTRLTVV.

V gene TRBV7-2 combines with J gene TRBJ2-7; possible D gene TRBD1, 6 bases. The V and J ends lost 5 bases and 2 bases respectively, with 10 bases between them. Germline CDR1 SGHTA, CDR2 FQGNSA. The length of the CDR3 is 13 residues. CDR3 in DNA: TGTGCCAGCAGCGCACGACAGGCCTACGAGCAGTACTTC. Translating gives CASSARQAYEQYF.

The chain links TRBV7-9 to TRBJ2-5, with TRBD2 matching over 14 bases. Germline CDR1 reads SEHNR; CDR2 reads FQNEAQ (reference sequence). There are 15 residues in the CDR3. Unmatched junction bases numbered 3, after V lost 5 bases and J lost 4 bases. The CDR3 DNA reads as TGTGCCAGCAGCCAGACTAGCGGGAGGGTAGAGACCCAGTACTTC. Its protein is CASSQTSGRVETQYF.

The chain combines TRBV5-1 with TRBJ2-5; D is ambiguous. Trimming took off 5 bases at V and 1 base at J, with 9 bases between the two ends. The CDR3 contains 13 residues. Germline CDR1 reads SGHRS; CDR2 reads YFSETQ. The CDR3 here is CASREWVQETQYF. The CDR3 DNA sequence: TGCGCCAGCAGGGAGTGGGTCCAAGAGACCCAGTACTTC. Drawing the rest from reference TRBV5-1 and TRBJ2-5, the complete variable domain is KAGVTQTPRYLIKTRGQQVTLSCSPISGHRSVSWYQQTPGQGLQFLFEYFSETQRNKGNFPGRFSGRQFSNSRSEMNVSTLELGDSALYLCASREWVQETQYFGPGTRLLVL.

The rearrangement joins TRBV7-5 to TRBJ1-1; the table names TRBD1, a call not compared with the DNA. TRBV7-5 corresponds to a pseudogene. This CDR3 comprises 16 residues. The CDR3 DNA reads TGTGCCAGAAGCTTAGGACAGGGCCCCTTGAACACTGAAGCTTTCTTT. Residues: CARSLGQGPLNTEAFF.

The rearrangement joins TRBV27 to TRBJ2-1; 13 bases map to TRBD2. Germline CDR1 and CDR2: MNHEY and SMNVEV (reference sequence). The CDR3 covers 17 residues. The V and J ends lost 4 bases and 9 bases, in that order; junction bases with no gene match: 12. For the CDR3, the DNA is TGTGCCAGCAGTTCAATAACTAGCGGGAGGGCCGGGGTTGAGCAGTTCTTC. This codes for CASSSITSGRAGVEQFF.